These 13 T cell receptor beta chains were all obtained from the same sample, sequenced in a study of graft-versus-host responses after intestinal transplantation listed by TCRdb under 2021. The method was the immunoSEQ multiplex PCR assay. The immuneACCESS repertoire file appears here via TCRdb, limited to in-frame rearrangements. These files lack a portion of the clones; in checked studies, under half of the deficit traces to unresolved V genes, and the cause of the others is not known. The sample table records about 25,000 clones; just under 95% of these occur just once. Less than 0.85% of the sample rests with the top ten. Source: PBMCs, taken around 29 days after intestinal transplant. Receptor source: a human patient who received an intestinal transplant, so some T cells may come from the graft donor.

This chain uses TRBV9 with TRBJ2-2; 11 nucleotides align to TRBD2. J gave up 2 bases and V 4 bases, and 4 bases lay outside the gene matches. The V gene's germline CDR1 is SGDLS and CDR2 YYNGEE. The CDR3 consists of 16 residues. The CDR3 DNA reads TGTGCCAGCAGCACGAGACTAGCGGGAAACACCGGGGAGCTGTTTTTT. Translating gives CASSTRLAGNTGELFF. Full variable domain (missing parts from reference TRBV9 and TRBJ2-2): DSGVTQTPKHLITATGQRVTLRCSPRSGDLSVYWYQQSLDQGLQFLIQYYNGEERAKGNILERFSAQQFPDLHSELNLSSLELGDSALYFCASSTRLAGNTGELFFGEGSRLTVL.

In this sample, this clone turned up once. The rearrangement links TRBV11-2 to TRBJ2-7, with TRBD1 as a possible D gene (6 bases). Germline V gene data show CDR1 as SGHAT and CDR2 as FQNNGV. V lost 7 bases and J 0 bases, leaving 28 bases between the germline ends. The CDR3 totals 19 residues. As DNA, the CDR3 is TGTGCCAGCACCCACCCGGCAAAATCCTACAGGGATTTCTCCTACGAGCAGTACTTC. Its translation: CASTHPAKSYRDFSYEQYF. Supplemented by reference TRBV11-2 and TRBJ2-7, the full variable domain reads EAGVAQSPRYKIIEKRQSVAFWCNPISGHATLYWYQQILGQGPKLLIQFQNNGVVDDSQLPKDRFSAERLKGVDSTLKIQPAKLEDSAVYLCASTHPAKSYRDFSYEQYFGPGTRLTVT.

The J gene is TRBJ1-5, the V gene TRBV28, with unresolved D. The CDR3 has 12 residues. Germline V lookup: CDR1 MDHEN, CDR2 SYDVKM. Trimming stripped 1 base from V and 7 bases from J, with 5 bases between. The CDR3 loop reads CASSLFNQPQHF. In DNA form, the CDR3 reads TGTGCCAGCAGTTTATTCAACCAGCCCCAGCATTTT.

The chain has TRBV4-3 and TRBJ2-1, with a weak D call TRBD2 (6 bases). CDR3 length: 15 amino acids. Germline-derived CDR1 and CDR2 are LGHNA and YSLEER. Trimming took 3 bases from V and 6 from J, leaving 15 bases between them. The CDR3 protein is CASSHDGLRVNEQFF. In DNA, the CDR3 is TGCGCCAGCAGCCACGACGGACTAAGGGTCAATGAGCAGTTCTTC.

The chain carries TRBV5-1 and TRBJ1-5, with D perhaps matching TRBD1 (6 bases). The CDR3 length is 15 residues. Germline V gene sequence: CDR1 SGHRS, CDR2 YFSETQ. The V and J ends lost 5 bases and 8 bases respectively, with 20 bases between them. CDR3 nucleotides: TGCGCCAGCAGTCCAGGGGCCAAGAAGACGGAGCCCCAGCATTTT. Translated, it gives CASSPGAKKTEPQHF. Full variable domain (rest looked up from reference TRBV5-1 and TRBJ1-5): KAGVTQTPRYLIKTRGQQVTLSCSPISGHRSVSWYQQTPGQGLQFLFEYFSETQRNKGNFPGRFSGRQFSNSRSEMNVSTLELGDSALYLCASSPGAKKTEPQHFGDGTRLSIL.

This chain uses TRBV7-2 with TRBJ2-7, with a tentative D call TRBD1 (5 bases). Germline CDR1 SGHTA, CDR2 FQGNSA. V gave up 5 bases and J gave up 2 bases, with 10 bases separating them. The CDR3 sequence is 13 residues long. The CDR3: CASSQGPPYEQYF. CDR3 nucleotide sequence: TGTGCCAGCAGCCAGGGCCCTCCCTACGAGCAGTACTTC.

The CDR3 DNA reads as TGCGCCAGCAGCTTTCGCGGGGACGCACGGAGAGATACGCAGTATTTT. This gives the protein CASSFRGDARRDTQYF. The genes are TRBV5-1 and TRBJ2-3; TRBD2 might be the D (6 bases). CDR1 and CDR2 (germline): SGHRS, YFSETQ. The CDR3 length is 16 residues. V lost 2 bases and J 5 bases, leaving 18 bases between the germline ends. Full variable domain (rest looked up from reference TRBV5-1 and TRBJ2-3): KAGVTQTPRYLIKTRGQQVTLSCSPISGHRSVSWYQQTPGQGLQFLFEYFSETQRNKGNFPGRFSGRQFSNSRSEMNVSTLELGDSALYLCASSFRGDARRDTQYFGPGTRLTVL.

J is TRBJ2-5 and V is TRBV9; 9 positions agree with TRBD2. Germline CDR1 reads SGDLS; CDR2 reads YYNGEE. The ends lost 5 bases at V and 4 bases at J; junction bases unmatched: 9. The CDR3 has 15 amino acids. The DNA of the CDR3 is TGTGCCAGCAGTCGCAAACTAGCGGGCCTAGAGACCCAGTACTTC. Amino acids: CASSRKLAGLETQYF.

V usage is TRBV28 and J usage is TRBJ2-1; D not resolved. With 4 bases removed from V and 12 bases from J, the gap between germline ends came to 13 bases. The germline CDR1 and CDR2 sequences are MDHEN and SYDVKM. The CDR3 is made up of 12 amino acids. CDR3 in amino acids: CASSSDPPGQFF. The CDR3 nucleotides read TGTGCCAGCAGTTCGGACCCGCCAGGGCAGTTCTTC.

The rearrangement uses TRBV5-1 and TRBJ2-7; 10 bases map to TRBD2. The CDR3 is 15 residues long. V lost 4 bases, J lost 3 bases, and 7 bases stayed unmatched. CDR1 is SGHRS and CDR2 is YFSETQ in the germline V gene. The DNA for the CDR3 is TGCGCCAGCAGCGTCTCTAGCGGGGGCTACTACGAGCAGTACTTC. Its translation: CASSVSSGGYYEQYF.

The V and J genes are TRBV4-3 and TRBJ2-7, with 9 bases aligning to TRBD2. This CDR3 region has 16 residues. Germline CDR1 reads LGHNA; CDR2 reads YSLEER. V trimming: 0 bases; J trimming: 1 base; junction bases outside the gene matches: 4. CDR3 amino acids: CASSQDAGGPSYEQYF. In nucleotides, the CDR3 is TGCGCCAGCAGCCAAGATGCGGGGGGGCCGTCCTACGAGCAGTACTTC.

CDR3 sequence: CSVEGGDGRTGGLDEQFF. The DNA for the CDR3 is TGCAGCGTTGAAGGAGGAGATGGTAGGACAGGGGGCTTAGATGAGCAGTTCTTC. This chain uses TRBV29-1 with TRBJ2-1, with 11 bases fitting TRBD1. With 1 base clipped from V and 8 bases from J, the junction kept 16 bases outside the gene matches. The CDR3 contains 18 residues. Per the germline V gene, CDR1 is SQVTM and CDR2 is ANQGSEA.

The chain employs TRBV15 and TRBJ2-2, with a possible D match to TRBD1 (6 bases). The V gene's germline CDR1 is LNHNV and CDR2 YYDKDF (reference sequence). The V end was cut by 0 bases, the J end by 5 bases, with 10 bases between. The CDR3 has 15 amino acids. CDR3 coding DNA: TGTGCCACCAGCAGAGACAGGGGAATAACCGGGGAGCTGTTTTTT. It codes for CATSRDRGITGELFF.